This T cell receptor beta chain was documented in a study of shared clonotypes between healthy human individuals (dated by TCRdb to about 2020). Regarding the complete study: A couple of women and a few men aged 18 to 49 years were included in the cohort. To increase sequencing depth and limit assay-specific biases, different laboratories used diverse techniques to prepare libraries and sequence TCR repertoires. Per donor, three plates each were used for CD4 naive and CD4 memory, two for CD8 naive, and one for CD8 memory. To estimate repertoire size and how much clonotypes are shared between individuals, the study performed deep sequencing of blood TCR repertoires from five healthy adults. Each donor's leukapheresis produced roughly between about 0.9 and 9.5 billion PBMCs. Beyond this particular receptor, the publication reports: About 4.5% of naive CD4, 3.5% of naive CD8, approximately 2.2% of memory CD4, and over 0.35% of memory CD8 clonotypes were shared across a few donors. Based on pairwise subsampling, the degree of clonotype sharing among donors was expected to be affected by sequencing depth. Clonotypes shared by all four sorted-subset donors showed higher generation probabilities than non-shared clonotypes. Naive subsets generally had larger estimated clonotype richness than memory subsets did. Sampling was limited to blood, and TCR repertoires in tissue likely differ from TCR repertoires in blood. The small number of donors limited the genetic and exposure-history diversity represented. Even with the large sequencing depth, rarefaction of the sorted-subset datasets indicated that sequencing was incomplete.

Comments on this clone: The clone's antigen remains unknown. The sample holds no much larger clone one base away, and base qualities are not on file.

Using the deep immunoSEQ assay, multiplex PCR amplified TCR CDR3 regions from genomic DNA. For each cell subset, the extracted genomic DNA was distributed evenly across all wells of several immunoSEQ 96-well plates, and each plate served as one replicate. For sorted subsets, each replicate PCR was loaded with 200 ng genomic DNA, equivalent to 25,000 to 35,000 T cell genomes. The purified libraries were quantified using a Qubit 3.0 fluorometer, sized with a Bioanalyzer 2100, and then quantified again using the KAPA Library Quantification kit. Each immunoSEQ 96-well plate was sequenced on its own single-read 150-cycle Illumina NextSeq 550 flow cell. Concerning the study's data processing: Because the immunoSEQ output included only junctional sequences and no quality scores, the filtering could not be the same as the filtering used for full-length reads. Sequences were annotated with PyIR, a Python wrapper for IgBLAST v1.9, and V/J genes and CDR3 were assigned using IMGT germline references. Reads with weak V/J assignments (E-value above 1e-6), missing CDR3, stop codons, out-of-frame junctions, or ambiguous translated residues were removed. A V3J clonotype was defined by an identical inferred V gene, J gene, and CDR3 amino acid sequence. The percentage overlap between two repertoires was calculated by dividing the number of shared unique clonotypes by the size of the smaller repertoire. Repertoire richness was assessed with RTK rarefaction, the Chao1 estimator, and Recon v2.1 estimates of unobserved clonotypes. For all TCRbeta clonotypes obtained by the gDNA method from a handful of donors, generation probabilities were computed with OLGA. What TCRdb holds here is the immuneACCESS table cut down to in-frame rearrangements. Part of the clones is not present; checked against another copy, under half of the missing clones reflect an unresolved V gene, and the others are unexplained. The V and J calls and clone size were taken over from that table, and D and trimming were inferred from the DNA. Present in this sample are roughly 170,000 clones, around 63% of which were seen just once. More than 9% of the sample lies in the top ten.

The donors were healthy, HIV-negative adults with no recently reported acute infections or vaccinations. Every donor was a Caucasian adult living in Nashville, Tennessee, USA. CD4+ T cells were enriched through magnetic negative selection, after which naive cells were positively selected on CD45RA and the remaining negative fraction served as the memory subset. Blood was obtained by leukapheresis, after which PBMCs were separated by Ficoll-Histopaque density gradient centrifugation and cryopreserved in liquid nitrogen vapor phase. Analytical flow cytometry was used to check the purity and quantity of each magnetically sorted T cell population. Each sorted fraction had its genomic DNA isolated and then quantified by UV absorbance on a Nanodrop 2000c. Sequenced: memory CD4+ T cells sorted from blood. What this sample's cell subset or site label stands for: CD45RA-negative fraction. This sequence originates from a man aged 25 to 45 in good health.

The CDR3: CASSLRGGAGLAGTDTQYF. The nucleotides are TGTGCCAGCAGCTTAAGAGGGGGGGCGGGACTAGCGGGCACAGATACGCAGTATTTT. The sequence links TRBV11-2 to TRBJ2-3, with TRBD2 matching 11 junction bases. Trimming takes 2 bases off V and 1 base off J; junction bases not matched to a gene: 11. The germline V gene sets CDR1 to SGHAT and CDR2 to FQNNGV. Taken from cysteine to phenylalanine, the CDR3 has 19 residues. This entry keeps only the CDR3 DNA: 57 bases, framed from base 1.